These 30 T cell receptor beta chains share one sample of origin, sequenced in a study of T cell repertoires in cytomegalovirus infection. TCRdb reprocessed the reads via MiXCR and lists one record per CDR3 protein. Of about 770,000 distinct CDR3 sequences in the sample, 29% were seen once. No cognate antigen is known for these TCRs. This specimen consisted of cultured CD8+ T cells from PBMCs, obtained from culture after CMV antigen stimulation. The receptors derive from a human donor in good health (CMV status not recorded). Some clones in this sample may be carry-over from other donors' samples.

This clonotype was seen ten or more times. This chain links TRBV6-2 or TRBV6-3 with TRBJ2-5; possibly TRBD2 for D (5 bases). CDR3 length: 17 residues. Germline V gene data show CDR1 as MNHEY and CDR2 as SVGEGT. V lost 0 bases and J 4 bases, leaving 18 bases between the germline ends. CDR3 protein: CASSYSRVGLGSETQYF. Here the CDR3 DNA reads TGTGCCAGCAGTTACTCGAGGGTAGGGCTGGGGTCAGAGACCCAGTACTTC.

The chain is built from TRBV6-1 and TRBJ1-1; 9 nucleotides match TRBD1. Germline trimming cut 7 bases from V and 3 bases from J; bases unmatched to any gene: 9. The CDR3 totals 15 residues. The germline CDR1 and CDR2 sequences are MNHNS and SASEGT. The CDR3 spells CASKHRGRGDTEAFF. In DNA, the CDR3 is TGTGCCAGCAAGCACAGGGGGCGCGGAGACACTGAAGCTTTCTTT.

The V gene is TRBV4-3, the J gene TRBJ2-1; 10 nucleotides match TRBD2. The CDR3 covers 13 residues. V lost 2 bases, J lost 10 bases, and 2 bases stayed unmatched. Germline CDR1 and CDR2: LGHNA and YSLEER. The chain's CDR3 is CASSQTLAGEQFF. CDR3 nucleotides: TGCGCCAGCAGCCAAACACTAGCGGGGGAGCAGTTCTTC.

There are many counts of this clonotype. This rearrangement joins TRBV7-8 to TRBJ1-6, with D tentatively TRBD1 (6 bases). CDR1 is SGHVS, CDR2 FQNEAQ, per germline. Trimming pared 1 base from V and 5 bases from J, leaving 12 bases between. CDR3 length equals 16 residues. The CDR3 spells CASSLVFGQNNSPLHF. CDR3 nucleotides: TGTGCCAGCAGCTTAGTGTTCGGACAGAATAATTCACCCCTCCACTTT.

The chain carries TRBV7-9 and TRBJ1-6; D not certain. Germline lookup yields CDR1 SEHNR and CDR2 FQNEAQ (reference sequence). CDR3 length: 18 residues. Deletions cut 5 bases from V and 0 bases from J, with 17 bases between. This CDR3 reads CASSPPGRPSSYNSPLHF. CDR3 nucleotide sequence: TGTGCCAGCAGCCCCCCCGGCAGGCCGAGCTCCTATAATTCACCCCTCCACTTT.

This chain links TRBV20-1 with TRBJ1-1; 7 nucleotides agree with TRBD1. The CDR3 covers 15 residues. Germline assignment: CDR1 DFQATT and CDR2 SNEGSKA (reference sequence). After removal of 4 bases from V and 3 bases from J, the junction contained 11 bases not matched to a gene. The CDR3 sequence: CSATILRQGDTEAFF. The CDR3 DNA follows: TGCAGTGCTACTATACTAAGACAGGGAGACACTGAAGCTTTCTTT.

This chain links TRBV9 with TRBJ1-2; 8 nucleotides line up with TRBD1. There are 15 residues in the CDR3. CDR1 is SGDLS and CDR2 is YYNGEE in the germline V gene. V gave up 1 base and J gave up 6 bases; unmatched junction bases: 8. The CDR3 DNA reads TGTGCCAGCAGCGTATTGACAGGGGCTTCCGATGGCTACACCTTC. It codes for CASSVLTGASDGYTF.

CDR3 region: CASSLGDFPSNQPQHF. The CDR3 DNA reads as TGTGCCAGCAGCTTAGGAGACTTTCCTAGCAATCAGCCCCAGCATTTT. The chain combines TRBV7-9 with TRBJ1-5; D unresolved. The CDR3 has 16 amino acids. Trimming cost V 1 base and J 0 bases, with 10 bases left between them. Germline-derived CDR1 and CDR2 are SEHNR and FQNEAQ (reference sequence).

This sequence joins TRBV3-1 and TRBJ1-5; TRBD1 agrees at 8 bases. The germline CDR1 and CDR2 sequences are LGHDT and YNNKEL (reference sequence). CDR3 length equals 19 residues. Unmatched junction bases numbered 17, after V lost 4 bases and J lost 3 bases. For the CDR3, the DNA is TGTGCCAGCAGCCGAGCGCGTGACAGGGGCCTCCTCGTCAATCAGCCCCAGCATTTT. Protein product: CASSRARDRGLLVNQPQHF. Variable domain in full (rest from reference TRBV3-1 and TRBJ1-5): DTAVSQTPKYLVTQMGNDKSIKCEQNLGHDTMYWYKQDSKKFLKIMFSYNNKELIINETVPNRFSPKSPDKAHLNLHINSLELGDSAVYFCASSRARDRGLLVNQPQHFGDGTRLSIL.

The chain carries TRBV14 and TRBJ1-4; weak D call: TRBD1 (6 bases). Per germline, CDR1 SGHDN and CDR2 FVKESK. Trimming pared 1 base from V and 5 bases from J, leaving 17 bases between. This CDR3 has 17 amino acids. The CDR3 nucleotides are TGTGCCAGCAGCCAAGGGGGTTGGGACAACTGGAATGAAAAACTGTTTTTT. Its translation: CASSQGGWDNWNEKLFF.

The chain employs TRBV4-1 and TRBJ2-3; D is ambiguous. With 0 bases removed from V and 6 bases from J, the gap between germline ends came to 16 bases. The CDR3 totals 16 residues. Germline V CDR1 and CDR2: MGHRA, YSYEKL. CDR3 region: CASSQDRLRIYDTQYF. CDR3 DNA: TGCGCCAGCAGCCAAGATAGGTTGAGGATATATGATACGCAGTATTTT.

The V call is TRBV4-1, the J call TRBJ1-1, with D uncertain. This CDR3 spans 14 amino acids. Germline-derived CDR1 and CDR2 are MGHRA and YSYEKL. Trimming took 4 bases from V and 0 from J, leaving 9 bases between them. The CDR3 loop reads CASSPADLNTEAFF. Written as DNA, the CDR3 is TGCGCCAGCAGCCCCGCCGACTTGAACACTGAAGCTTTCTTT.

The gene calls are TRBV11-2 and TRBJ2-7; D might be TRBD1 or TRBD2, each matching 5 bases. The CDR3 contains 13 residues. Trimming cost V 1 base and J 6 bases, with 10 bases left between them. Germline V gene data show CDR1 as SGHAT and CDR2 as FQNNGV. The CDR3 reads CASSLVVGREQYV. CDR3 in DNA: TGTGCCAGCAGCTTAGTAGTGGGACGCGAGCAGTACGTC.

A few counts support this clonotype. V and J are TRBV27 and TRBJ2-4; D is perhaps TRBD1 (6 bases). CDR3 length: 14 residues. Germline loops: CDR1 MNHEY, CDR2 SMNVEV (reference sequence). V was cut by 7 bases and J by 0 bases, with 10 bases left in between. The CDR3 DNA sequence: TGTGCCAGCACCTCAGGGGAAGCCAAAAACATTCAGTACTTC. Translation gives CASTSGEAKNIQYF.

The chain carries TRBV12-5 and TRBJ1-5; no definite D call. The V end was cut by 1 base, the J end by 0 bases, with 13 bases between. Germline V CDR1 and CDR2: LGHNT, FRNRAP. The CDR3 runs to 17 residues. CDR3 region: CASGLAQPGYSNQPQHF. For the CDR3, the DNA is TGTGCTAGTGGTTTGGCCCAACCGGGTTATAGCAATCAGCCCCAGCATTTT. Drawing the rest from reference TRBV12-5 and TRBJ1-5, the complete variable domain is DARVTQTPRHKVTEMGQEVTMRCQPILGHNTVFWYRQTMMQGLELLAYFRNRAPLDDSGMPKDRFSAEMPDATLATLKIQPSEPRDSAVYFCASGLAQPGYSNQPQHFGDGTRLSIL.

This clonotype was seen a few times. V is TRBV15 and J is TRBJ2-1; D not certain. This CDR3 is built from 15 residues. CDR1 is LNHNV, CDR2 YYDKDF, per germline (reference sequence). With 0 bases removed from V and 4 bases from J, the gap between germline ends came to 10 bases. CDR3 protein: CATSRDLTGYNEQFF. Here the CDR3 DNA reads TGTGCCACCAGCAGAGACCTAACGGGTTACAATGAGCAGTTCTTC.

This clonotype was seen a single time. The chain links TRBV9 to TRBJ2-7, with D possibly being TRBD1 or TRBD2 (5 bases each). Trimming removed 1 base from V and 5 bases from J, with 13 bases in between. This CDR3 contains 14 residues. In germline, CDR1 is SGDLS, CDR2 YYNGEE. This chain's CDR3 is CASSVRGLVDEQYF. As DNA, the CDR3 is TGTGCCAGCAGCGTACGGGGCTTAGTGGACGAGCAGTACTTC. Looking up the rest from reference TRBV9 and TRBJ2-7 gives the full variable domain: DSGVTQTPKHLITATGQRVTLRCSPRSGDLSVYWYQQSLDQGLQFLIQYYNGEERAKGNILERFSAQQFPDLHSELNLSSLELGDSALYFCASSVRGLVDEQYFGPGTRLTVT.

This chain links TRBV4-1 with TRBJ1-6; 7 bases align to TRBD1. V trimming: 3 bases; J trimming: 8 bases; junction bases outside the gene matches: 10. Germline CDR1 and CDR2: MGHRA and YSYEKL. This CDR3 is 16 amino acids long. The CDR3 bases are TGCGCCAGCAGCCAGGGTACAGGGGCTGGGGATTCACCCCTCCACTTT. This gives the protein CASSQGTGAGDSPLHF.

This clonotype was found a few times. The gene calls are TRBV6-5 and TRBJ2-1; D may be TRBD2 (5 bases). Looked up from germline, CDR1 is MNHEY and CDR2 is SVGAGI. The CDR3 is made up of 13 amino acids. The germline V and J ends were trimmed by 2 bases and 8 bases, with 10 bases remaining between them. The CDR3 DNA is TGTGCCAGCAGTTACAGTCTAGCCTATGAGCAGTTCTTC. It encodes CASSYSLAYEQFF.

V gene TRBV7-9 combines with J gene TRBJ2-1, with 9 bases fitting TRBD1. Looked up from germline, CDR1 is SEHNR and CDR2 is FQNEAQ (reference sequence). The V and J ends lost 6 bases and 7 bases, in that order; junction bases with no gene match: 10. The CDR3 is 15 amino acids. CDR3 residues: CASSLGDRAENEQFF. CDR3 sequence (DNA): TGTGCCAGCAGTTTGGGGGACAGGGCAGAGAATGAGCAGTTCTTC.

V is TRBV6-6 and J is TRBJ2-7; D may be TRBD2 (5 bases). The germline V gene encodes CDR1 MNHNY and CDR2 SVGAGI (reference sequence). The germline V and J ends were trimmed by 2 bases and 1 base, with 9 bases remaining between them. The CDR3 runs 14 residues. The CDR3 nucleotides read TGTGCCAGCAGTTACAACCCGGGGTCCTACGAGCAGTACTTC. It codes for CASSYNPGSYEQYF.

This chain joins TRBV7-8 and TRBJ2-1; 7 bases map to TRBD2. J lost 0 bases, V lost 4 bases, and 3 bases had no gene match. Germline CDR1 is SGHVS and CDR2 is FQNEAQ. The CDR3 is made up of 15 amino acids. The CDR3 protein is CASSSRGISYNEQFF. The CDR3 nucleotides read TGTGCCAGCAGCTCGCGGGGGATCTCCTACAATGAGCAGTTCTTC.

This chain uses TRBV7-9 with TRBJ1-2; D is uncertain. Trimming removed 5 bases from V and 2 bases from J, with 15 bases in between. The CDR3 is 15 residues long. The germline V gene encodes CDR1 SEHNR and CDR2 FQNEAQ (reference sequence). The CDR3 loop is CASSTPTFRNYGYTF. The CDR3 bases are TGTGCCAGCAGCACCCCCACCTTCCGGAACTATGGCTACACCTTC.

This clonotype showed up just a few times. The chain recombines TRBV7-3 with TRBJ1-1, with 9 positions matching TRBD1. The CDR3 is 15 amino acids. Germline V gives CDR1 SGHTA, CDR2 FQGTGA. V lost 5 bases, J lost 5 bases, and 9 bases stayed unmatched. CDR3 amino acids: CASSRAGTGTTEAFF. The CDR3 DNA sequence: TGTGCCAGCAGCAGGGCCGGGACAGGGACGACTGAAGCTTTCTTT. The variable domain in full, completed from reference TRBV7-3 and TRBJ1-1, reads GAGVSQTPSNKVTEKGKYVELRCDPISGHTALYWYRQSLGQGPEFLIYFQGTGAADDSGLPNDRFFAVRPEGSVSTLKIQRTERGDSAVYLCASSRAGTGTTEAFFGQGTRLTVV.

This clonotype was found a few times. The CDR3 reads CASNFPGGTEAFF. The CDR3 bases are TGTGCCAGCAATTTCCCAGGGGGCACTGAAGCTTTCTTT. The rearrangement links TRBV25-1 to TRBJ1-1, with TRBD1 matching over 7 bases. Trimming took 7 bases from V and 4 from J; bases not matched to a gene: 6. The CDR3 is made up of 13 amino acids. Per the germline V gene, CDR1 is MGHDK and CDR2 is SYGVNS.

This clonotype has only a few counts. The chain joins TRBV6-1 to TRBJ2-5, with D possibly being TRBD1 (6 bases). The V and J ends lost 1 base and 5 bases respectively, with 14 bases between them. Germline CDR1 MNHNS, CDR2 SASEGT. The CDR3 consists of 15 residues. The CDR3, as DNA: TGTGCCAGCAGTGAAGATCAGGGGCAATGGGAGACCCAGTACTTC. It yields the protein CASSEDQGQWETQYF.

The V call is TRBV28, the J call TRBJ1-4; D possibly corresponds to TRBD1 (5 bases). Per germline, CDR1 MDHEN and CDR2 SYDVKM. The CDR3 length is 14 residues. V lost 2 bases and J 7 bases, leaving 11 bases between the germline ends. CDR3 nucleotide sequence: TGTGCCAGCAGTTTAAGAGGGGCAAGTGAAAAACTGTTTTTT. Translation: CASSLRGASEKLFF.

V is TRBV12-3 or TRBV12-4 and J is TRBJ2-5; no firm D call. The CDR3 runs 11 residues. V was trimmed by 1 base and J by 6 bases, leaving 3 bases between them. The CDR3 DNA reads TGTGCCAGCAGTTTAGGGAAGACCCAGTACTTC. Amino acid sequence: CASSLGKTQYF.

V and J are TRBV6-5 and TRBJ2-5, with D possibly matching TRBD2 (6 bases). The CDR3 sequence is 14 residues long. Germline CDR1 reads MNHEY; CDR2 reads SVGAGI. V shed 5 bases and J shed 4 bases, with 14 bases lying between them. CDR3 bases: TGTGCCAGCAGTCCGGCGGGGCCTTCAGAGACCCAGTACTTC. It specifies CASSPAGPSETQYF.

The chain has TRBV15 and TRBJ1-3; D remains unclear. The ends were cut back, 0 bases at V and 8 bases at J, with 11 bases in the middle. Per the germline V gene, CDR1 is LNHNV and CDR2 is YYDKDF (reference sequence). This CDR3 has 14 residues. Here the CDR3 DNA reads TGTGCCACCAGCAGAGATGCAGGTCGAGACACCATATATTTT. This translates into CATSRDAGRDTIYF.